Following are 22 T cell receptor beta chains from one sample sequenced in a study of blood T cell repertoires in COVID-19. Assay used: immunoSEQ multiplex PCR; TCRdb lists only in-frame clones, some missing. The repertoire includes under 85,000 clones, over 75% of them detected once, and more than 9% sits in the top ten. Source material: peripheral blood. The source of these receptors is a human donor in a cohort sampled during active COVID-19.

Only a few counts were recorded for this clone. This sequence joins TRBV28 and TRBJ2-1; 9 nucleotides match TRBD1. J was trimmed by 9 bases and V by 5 bases; bases with no gene match: 11. Germline CDR1 and CDR2: MDHEN and SYDVKM. The CDR3 is made up of 15 amino acids. CDR3 residues: CASSPPDRGRSEQFF. In DNA form, the CDR3 reads TGTGCCAGCAGTCCCCCGGACAGGGGAAGGAGTGAGCAGTTCTTC.

Only one count was recorded for this clone. V usage is TRBV4-3 and J usage is TRBJ2-3; no reliable D call. Germline CDR1 reads LGHNA; CDR2 reads YSLEER. The CDR3 loop spans 14 amino acids. Trimming removed 4 bases at V and 2 bases at J, with 10 bases between. The CDR3 is CASSPQRVTDTQYF. CDR3 DNA sequence: TGCGCCAGCAGCCCCCAACGGGTCACAGATACGCAGTATTTT.

On this clone itself: Other DNA sequences of this sample code for an identical CDR3. In DNA, the CDR3 is TGCGCCAGCAGCTTGACAGGGAACTCCTACGAGCAGTACTTC. Encoded protein: CASSLTGNSYEQYF. The rearrangement links TRBV5-1 to TRBJ2-7; tentatively, D is TRBD1 (6 bases). The CDR3 runs 14 residues. Trimming cost V 1 base and J 0 bases, with 8 bases left between them. Germline V gene sequence: CDR1 SGHRS, CDR2 YFSETQ.

This clone appeared a few times. The chain joins TRBV7-2 to TRBJ1-5; D unclear. The CDR3 runs to 14 residues. CDR1 is SGHTA, CDR2 FQGNSA, per germline. The germline V and J ends were trimmed by 1 base and 5 bases, with 9 bases remaining between them. This chain's CDR3 is CASSLGSWDQPQHF. The CDR3 region has the DNA TGTGCCAGCAGCTTAGGGAGTTGGGATCAGCCCCAGCATTTT.

This sequence joins TRBV6-1 and TRBJ1-4; D is unresolved. CDR1 and CDR2 from the germline V gene are MNHNS and SASEGT. V was pared by 1 base and J by 6 bases, with 15 bases between. The CDR3 totals 16 residues. CDR3 in amino acids: CASSEGFLYSYEKLFF. The CDR3 bases are TGTGCCAGCAGTGAAGGGTTTCTGTACTCATATGAAAAACTGTTTTTT.

This chain joins TRBV2 and TRBJ2-7, with TRBD1 matching over 7 bases. The V gene's germline CDR1 is SNHLY and CDR2 FYNNEI. V lost 4 bases, J lost 6 bases, and 3 bases stayed unmatched. The CDR3 has 12 residues. CDR3 nucleotide sequence: TGTGCCAGCAGTGGACAGGGTGTCGAGCAGTACTTC. Protein product: CASSGQGVEQYF.

This clone was picked up a small number of times. The genes are TRBV4-1 and TRBJ2-7; 7 bases are a match to TRBD1. Germline CDR1 reads MGHRA; CDR2 reads YSYEKL. This CDR3 is 15 amino acids long. V dropped 4 bases and J dropped 3; count of bases not matched to a gene: 9. CDR3 nucleotides: TGCGCCAGCAGCCCCTCGACAGGGAGAGGCTACGAGCAGTACTTC. The encoded protein is CASSPSTGRGYEQYF.

The CDR3, as DNA: TGTGCCTGGAGTCGGGGAAGCTCCTACGAGCAGTACTTC. It is translated as CAWSRGSSYEQYF. The rearrangement joins TRBV30 to TRBJ2-7, with D perhaps TRBD2 (5 bases). The CDR3 consists of 13 residues. V was cut by 2 bases and J by 0 bases, with 8 bases left in between. Germline CDR1 is GTSNPN and CDR2 is SVGIG (reference sequence).

The J gene is TRBJ2-3, the V gene TRBV2; 12 positions agree with TRBD2. The CDR3 loop spans 16 amino acids. Germline values: CDR1 SNHLY, CDR2 FYNNEI. V lost 4 bases to trimming and J lost 1 base; unmatched junction nucleotides: 3. The CDR3 spells CASSGRLAGGTDTQYF. The CDR3 region has the DNA TGTGCCAGCAGTGGCCGACTAGCGGGGGGCACAGATACGCAGTATTTT.

The rearrangement links TRBV3-1 (or the pseudogene TRBV3-2) to TRBJ1-1; D ambiguous. V was trimmed by 10 bases and J by 8 bases, leaving 23 bases between them. CDR1 LGHDT and CDR2 YNNKEL come from the germline V gene (reference sequence). The CDR3 extends over 14 amino acids. The CDR3 DNA reads TGTGCCACCAAGCCATTTTCCCCCCGGGGAGAAGCTTTCTTT. This encodes CATKPFSPRGEAFF.

This clone was recorded at least ten times. The chain recombines TRBV19 with TRBJ1-1; TRBD1 agrees at 7 bases. Germline trimming cut 10 bases from V and 0 bases from J; bases unmatched to any gene: 5. Germline lookup yields CDR1 LNHDA and CDR2 SQIVND (reference sequence). The CDR3 is 13 residues long. The CDR3 DNA is TGTGCCACCAACAGGGGATTGAACACTGAAGCTTTCTTT. It translates to CATNRGLNTEAFF.

The gene calls are TRBV5-1 and TRBJ2-3; 10 bases map to TRBD2. CDR3 length equals 18 residues. Germline-derived CDR1 and CDR2 are SGHRS and YFSETQ. V lost 0 bases to trimming and J lost 5 bases; unmatched junction nucleotides: 12. The CDR3 reads CASSLEGSGGTGQDTQYF. CDR3 sequence (DNA): TGCGCCAGCAGCTTGGAGGGTAGCGGGGGGACCGGACAAGATACGCAGTATTTT. Drawing the rest from reference TRBV5-1 and TRBJ2-3, the complete variable domain is KAGVTQTPRYLIKTRGQQVTLSCSPISGHRSVSWYQQTPGQGLQFLFEYFSETQRNKGNFPGRFSGRQFSNSRSEMNVSTLELGDSALYLCASSLEGSGGTGQDTQYFGPGTRLTVL.

V gene TRBV18 combines with J gene TRBJ1-2; tentative D call: TRBD1 (5 bases). CDR1 is KGHSH and CDR2 is LQKENI in the germline V gene. The V end was cut by 6 bases, the J end by 7 bases, with 24 bases between. The CDR3 length is 16 residues. The CDR3 nucleotides are TGTGCCAGCTCCCCTACCGACAGCCCCCCGGCCGGTGGCTACACCTTC. Protein product: CASSPTDSPPAGGYTF. Based on the CDR3 plus reference TRBV18 and TRBJ1-2, the full variable domain is NAGVMQNPRHLVRRRGQEARLRCSPMKGHSHVYWYRQLPEEGLKFMVYLQKENIIDESGMPKERFSAEFPKEGPSILRIQQVVRGDSAAYFCASSPTDSPPAGGYTFGSGTRLTVV.

This rearrangement joins TRBV2 to TRBJ2-1; TRBD1 matches at 11 bases. Trimming cost V 5 bases and J 1 base; bases outside gene matches: 4. The CDR3 consists of 16 residues. The V gene's germline CDR1 is SNHLY and CDR2 FYNNEI. CDR3 loop: CASSSGTGGSYNEQFF. The CDR3 region has the DNA TGTGCCAGCAGTTCCGGGACAGGGGGGTCCTACAATGAGCAGTTCTTC.

The chain is built from TRBV6-5 and TRBJ2-1; 7 bases agree with TRBD2. The CDR3 consists of 16 residues. The V gene's germline CDR1 is MNHEY and CDR2 SVGAGI. V shed 0 bases, J shed 7 bases, and the junction held 9 bases outside the gene matches. The CDR3 nucleotides read TGTGCCAGCAGTTACTCCTACTCGCAGGGACTAAATGAGCAGTTCTTC. This codes for CASSYSYSQGLNEQFF.

The V and J genes are TRBV4-3 and TRBJ2-7; a possible D gene is TRBD2 (5 bases). The V gene lost 4 bases and the J gene lost 3 bases, with 16 bases spanning the gap. Germline V CDR1 and CDR2: LGHNA, YSLEER. The CDR3 consists of 15 residues. CDR3 residues: CASSRQLRERYEQYF. CDR3 DNA: TGCGCCAGCAGCCGTCAACTAAGGGAGCGCTACGAGCAGTACTTC.

This chain joins TRBV2 and TRBJ1-3, with TRBD1 matching over 10 bases. Germline V gives CDR1 SNHLY, CDR2 FYNNEI. The CDR3 runs 15 residues. J gave up 4 bases and V 6 bases, and 6 bases lay outside the gene matches. The CDR3 here is CASSRGQGQGNTIYF. The DNA for the CDR3 is TGTGCCAGCAGCCGGGGACAGGGGCAAGGAAACACCATATATTTT.

This clone was seen only once. The V call is TRBV5-6, the J call TRBJ2-7; D gene unclear. With 2 bases removed from V and 7 bases from J, the gap between germline ends came to 16 bases. The CDR3 consists of 14 residues. Germline V gives CDR1 SGHDT, CDR2 YYEEEE. The CDR3 is CASSLSRDWWEQYF. The CDR3 region has the DNA TGTGCCAGCAGCTTATCACGCGACTGGTGGGAGCAGTACTTC. Variable domain in full (rest from reference TRBV5-6 and TRBJ2-7): DAGVTQSPTHLIKTRGQQVTLRCSPKSGHDTVSWYQQALGQGPQFIFQYYEEEERQRGNFPDRFSGHQFPNYSSELNVNALLLGDSALYLCASSLSRDWWEQYFGPGTRLTVT.

The chain joins TRBV7-9 to TRBJ2-7, with 11 nucleotides matching TRBD1. Germline loops: CDR1 SEHNR, CDR2 FQNEAQ (reference sequence). Trimming cost V 5 bases and J 5 bases; bases outside gene matches: 5. The CDR3 runs to 14 residues. The CDR3 here is CASSPPGQGDEQYF. The CDR3 DNA reads TGTGCCAGCAGCCCTCCGGGACAGGGGGACGAGCAGTACTTC.

The chain couples TRBV3-1 (or the pseudogene TRBV3-2) to TRBJ2-2, with D unclear. Trimming removed 4 bases from V and 4 bases from J, with 13 bases in between. Per the germline V gene, CDR1 is LGHDT and CDR2 is YNNKEL (reference sequence). CDR3 length equals 15 residues. The CDR3 DNA follows: TGTGCCAGCAGCCTGCAGTCGGGTTTCACCGGGGAGCTGTTTTTT. This codes for CASSLQSGFTGELFF.

This chain joins TRBV12-5 and TRBJ1-6; 9 bases fit TRBD1. CDR3 length: 16 amino acids. Losses at the gene ends were 5 bases for V and 2 bases for J; bases not matched to a gene: 4. Looked up from germline, CDR1 is LGHNT and CDR2 is FRNRAP. The CDR3 DNA reads as TGTGCTAGTGGTAGCGGACAGGGGACCTATAATTCACCCCTCCACTTT. The encoded protein is CASGSGQGTYNSPLHF.

The CDR3 bases are TGTGCCAGTAGTACACATGACAGAGCGCTGGGCACTGAAGCTTTCTTT. It is translated as CASSTHDRALGTEAFF. The chain is built from TRBV19 and TRBJ1-1; D is perhaps TRBD1 (5 bases). Germline V gene data show CDR1 as LNHDA and CDR2 as SQIVND (reference sequence). V was pared by 4 bases and J by 4 bases, with 19 bases between. The CDR3 spans 16 residues.